This T cell receptor beta chain is from a study of cytomegalovirus exposure and HLA in healthy donors. Trimming cost V 11 bases and J 0 bases; bases outside gene matches: 6. Germline values: CDR1 LNHDA, CDR2 SQIVND (reference sequence). CDR3 length: 15 amino acids. Study outcomes and limitations: TCR beta chains associated with HLA were, in a later analysis, more clonally expanded than equally common others. An apparent linkage of common viral pathogens to several of the most significant clusters emerged in a later analysis. CMV antigen specificity was confirmed in vitro for a few CMV-associated chains. The later analysis indicated that the majority of CMV-associated TCR beta chains appeared HLA-restricted.

Use of 60 Vbeta and 13 Jbeta primers characterized the PCR. Only in-frame clones appear in the TCRdb table, and some are missing; sequencing was by immunoSEQ multiplex PCR. The sample shows some 97,000 clones, more than 65% of them seen only once. On this clone: Its antigen remains unknown.

The TCR sequence derives from a woman in her fifties or sixties in good health and CMV-seropositive. The source material was PBMCs. The chain links TRBV19 to TRBJ1-6; the match to TRBD1 covers 8 bases. The DNA of the CDR3 is TGTGCCGCAAGACAGGGGAGCTCCTATAATTCACCCCTCCACTTT. The encoded protein is CAARQGSSYNSPLHF.